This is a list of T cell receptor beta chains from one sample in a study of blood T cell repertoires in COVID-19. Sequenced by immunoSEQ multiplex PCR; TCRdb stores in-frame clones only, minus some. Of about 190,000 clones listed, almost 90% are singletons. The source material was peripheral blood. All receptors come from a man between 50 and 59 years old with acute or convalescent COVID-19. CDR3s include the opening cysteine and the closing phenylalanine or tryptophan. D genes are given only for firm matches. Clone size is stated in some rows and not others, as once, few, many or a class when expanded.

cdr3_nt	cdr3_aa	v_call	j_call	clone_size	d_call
TGTGCCAGCAGCTCCCCGGGACTAGCGGGGGGCAGCTACAATGAGCAGTTCTTC	CASSSPGLAGGSYNEQFF	TRBV7-9	TRBJ2-1	NA	TRBD2
TGTGCCAGCAGTTACGGGTTAGCGGTCGACACCGGGGAGCTGTTTTTT	CASSYGLAVDTGELFF	TRBV6-2/TRBV6-3	TRBJ2-2	NA	NA
TGCGCCAGCAGCACTGGAGTCACGGGAGATCAGCCCCAGCATTTT	CASSTGVTGDQPQHF	TRBV5-1	TRBJ1-5	NA	NA
TGTGCCAGCAGTCCAGTAACGTCTAGCAATCAGCCCCAGCATTTT	CASSPVTSSNQPQHF	TRBV28	TRBJ1-5	few	NA
TGCAGCGTCACCGGGAACAACTACAATGAGCAGTTCTTC	CSVTGNNYNEQFF	TRBV29-1	TRBJ2-1	NA	NA
TGTGCCAGCTACCAAAGAGGCGGCACAGATACGCAGTATTTT	CASYQRGGTDTQYF	TRBV6-5	TRBJ2-3	NA	NA
TGTGCCAGCAGTTACGGAGGGACAGCCAAGAAGGAACAGTACTTC	CASSYGGTAKKEQYF	TRBV6-5	TRBJ2-5	NA	NA
TGCGCCAGCAGCGTTAGCCCGGGACTCTTCAACGAGCAGTACTTC	CASSVSPGLFNEQYF	TRBV5-1	TRBJ2-7	NA	NA
TGTGCCAGCAGCTTGGCGGTAGCGTACACAGATACGCAGTATTTT	CASSLAVAYTDTQYF	TRBV5-6	TRBJ2-3	NA	NA
TGTGCCAGCAGTTTATTAGGAGAGAAGACCCAGCATTTT	CASSLLGEKTQHF	TRBV28	TRBJ1-5	NA	NA
TGTGCCAGTAGGGGGACATCGAACACTGAAGCTTTCTTT	CASRGTSNTEAFF	TRBV19	TRBJ1-1	NA	NA
TGTGCCACCAGCAGAGAGGTGACAGGGAACAATGAGCAGTTCTTC	CATSREVTGNNEQFF	TRBV15	TRBJ2-1	NA	TRBD1
TGTGCCAGCAGTTTAACAGGGGGCGGAACCTATGGCTACACCTTC	CASSLTGGGTYGYTF	TRBV28	TRBJ1-2	NA	TRBD1
TGTGCCAGCACTGTGGGGGTGGCGGGGGGAAAACTGTTTTTT	CASTVGVAGGKLFF	TRBV28	TRBJ1-4	NA	NA
TGTGCCAGCAGCTTGCGACAGGGCGGCTATGGCTACACCTTC	CASSLRQGGYGYTF	TRBV5-6	TRBJ1-2	NA	TRBD1
TGTGCCAGCAGTGAAGGTCAGGGAAATCAGCCCCAGCATTTT	CASSEGQGNQPQHF	TRBV6-1	TRBJ1-5	NA	NA
TGTGCCAGCAAAACAGGGATGCATGGAAACACCATATATTTT	CASKTGMHGNTIYF	TRBV6-5	TRBJ1-3	NA	NA
TGTGCCAGCTCACCACAACAGGCCGAGGGCAATCAGCCCCAGCATTTT	CASSPQQAEGNQPQHF	TRBV18	TRBJ1-5	NA	NA
TGTGCCAGCATCGACACTTTAAGCGGCGAGCAGTACTTC	CASIDTLSGEQYF	TRBV28	TRBJ2-7	NA	NA
TGTGCCAGCAGTTACTCCGTGGGGACAGATGAAGCTTTCTTT	CASSYSVGTDEAFF	TRBV6-5	TRBJ1-1	NA	TRBD1
TGTGCCAGCAGTCCCTGGGGTGCGGGGAATGAGCAGTTCTTC	CASSPWGAGNEQFF	TRBV14	TRBJ2-1	once	NA